The present entry profiles one TCR beta chain with its context. Given a much more abundant clone one base away, this may be a read error. The data stem from a study of human T cells and chemical hapten exposure. Time point: pre-sensitization, week 0. The treatment: therapeutic diphenylcyclopropenone sensitization with weekly scalp DPC. V lost 1 base to trimming and J lost 5 bases, with 8 bases between them. Germline V gene sequence: CDR1 SNHLY, CDR2 FYNNEI. This CDR3 spans 13 amino acids. TCRdb recomputed calls from the RACE reads with MiXCR, one row per CDR3 protein. Of about 70,000 distinct CDR3 sequences listed, approximately 9.9% are singletons.

Sample: whole blood, taken in connection with sensitization to the hapten diphenylcyclopropenone (DPC). This clonotype was obtained from a woman in her forties or fifties with alopecia areata. Some clones in this sample may be carry-over from other donors' samples. The V gene is TRBV2, the J gene TRBJ1-2; possibly TRBD1 for D (5 bases). Written as DNA, the CDR3 is TGTGCCAGCAGTGAAGGACAGATGTATGGCTACACCTTC. Translation gives CASSEGQMYGYTF.